The 7 T cell receptor beta chains below all came from one sample that was sequenced in a study of blood T cell repertoires in COVID-19. Method: immunoSEQ multiplex PCR; TCRdb's copy keeps in-frame clones and lacks some. Among about 67,000 clones, 70% to 90% were seen once, and the ten largest hold about 4.4%. Sequenced input: peripheral blood. These receptors were obtained from a man aged 50 or older with active COVID-19.

The rearrangement uses TRBV13 and TRBJ1-6; tentatively, D is TRBD1 (5 bases). The CDR3 sequence is 16 residues long. The V end was cut by 0 bases, the J end by 7 bases, with 13 bases between. Germline CDR1 is PRHDT and CDR2 is FYEKMQ (reference sequence). CDR3 sequence: CASSLGDGGSNSPLHF. Written as DNA, the CDR3 is TGTGCCAGCAGCTTAGGCGACGGGGGGTCCAATTCACCCCTCCACTTT.

The V and J genes are TRBV28 and TRBJ2-2; D unresolved. The CDR3 has 14 residues. Trimming left V 7 bases short and J 0 bases short, with 9 bases between. CDR1 and CDR2 from the germline V gene are MDHEN and SYDVKM. CDR3 in DNA: TGTGCCAGCACACAGCTAACGAACACCGGGGAGCTGTTTTTT. Translating it yields CASTQLTNTGELFF.

This sequence joins TRBV4-3 and TRBJ2-2, with a weak D call TRBD1 (5 bases). Germline loops: CDR1 LGHNA, CDR2 YSLEER. V lost 0 bases to trimming and J lost 10 bases, with 15 bases between them. CDR3 length: 15 residues. The CDR3 region is CASSQEWSAGQELFF. The CDR3 DNA reads TGCGCCAGCAGCCAAGAGTGGTCCGCAGGACAGGAGCTGTTTTTT.

The genes are TRBV5-1 and TRBJ2-7, with 9 bases that match TRBD2. The CDR3 contains 14 residues. The germline V gene encodes CDR1 SGHRS and CDR2 YFSETQ. Losses at the gene ends were 4 bases for V and 7 bases for J; bases not matched to a gene: 9. The CDR3 reads CASSPGLARLEQYF. The CDR3 DNA follows: TGCGCCAGCAGCCCAGGACTAGCGAGGCTGGAGCAGTACTTC.

The chain is built from TRBV11-2 and TRBJ1-1; D not resolved. The V end lost 5 bases, the J end lost 3 bases, and 13 bases lay between the germline ends. CDR1 and CDR2 (germline): SGHAT, FQNNGV. CDR3 length: 14 residues. The DNA for the CDR3 is TGTGCCAGCAGCCCTTCCCCGTTCTACACTGAAGCTTTCTTT. Translated: CASSPSPFYTEAFF. Full variable domain (remainder filled in from reference TRBV11-2 and TRBJ1-1): EAGVAQSPRYKIIEKRQSVAFWCNPISGHATLYWYQQILGQGPKLLIQFQNNGVVDDSQLPKDRFSAERLKGVDSTLKIQPAKLEDSAVYLCASSPSPFYTEAFFGQGTRLTVV.

The table lists this clone with a count of one. The chain couples TRBV13 to TRBJ2-7, with 9 bases aligning to TRBD1. The V gene end was trimmed by 5 bases and the J gene end by 5 bases; junction bases not matched to a gene: 10. The V gene's germline CDR1 is PRHDT and CDR2 FYEKMQ (reference sequence). The CDR3 is 15 amino acids. CDR3 sequence reads: CASSRPGQGVDEQYF. The CDR3, as DNA: TGTGCCAGCAGCCGCCCGGGACAGGGAGTCGACGAGCAGTACTTC.

The rearrangement joins TRBV3-1 (or the pseudogene TRBV3-2) to TRBJ2-1, with 9 nucleotides matching TRBD2. Per germline, CDR1 LGHDT and CDR2 YNNKEL (reference sequence). The CDR3 totals 17 residues. Trimming at V came to 0 bases and at J to 2 bases, leaving 5 bases not matched to a gene. CDR3 loop: CASSQDMASGTYNEQFF. In DNA, the CDR3 is TGTGCCAGCAGCCAAGATATGGCTAGCGGGACCTACAATGAGCAGTTCTTC.